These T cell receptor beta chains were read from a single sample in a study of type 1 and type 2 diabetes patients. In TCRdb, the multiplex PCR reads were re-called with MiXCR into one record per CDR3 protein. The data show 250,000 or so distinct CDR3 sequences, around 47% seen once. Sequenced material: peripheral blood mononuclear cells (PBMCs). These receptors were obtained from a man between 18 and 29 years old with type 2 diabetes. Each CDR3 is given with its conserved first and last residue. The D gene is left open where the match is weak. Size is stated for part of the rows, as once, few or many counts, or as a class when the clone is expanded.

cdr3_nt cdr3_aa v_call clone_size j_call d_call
TGTGCCAGTAGTCCACGGGACAGGGGGCTGGATACGCAGTATTTT CASSPRDRGLDTQYF TRBV19 - TRBJ2-3 TRBD1
TGTGCCAGCTCACCTTCGACAGGGGAGGGCTACGAGCAGTACTTC CASSPSTGEGYEQYF TRBV18 - TRBJ2-7 -
TGTGCCAGCAGTTTGGAACCTTACAGGACTGAAGCTTTCTTT CASSLEPYRTEAFF TRBV27 - TRBJ1-1 -
TGCAGTGCCTCACTCTCCCGGGTTCACACTGAAGCTTTCTTT CSASLSRVHTEAFF TRBV20-1 few TRBJ1-1 -
TGTGCCAGTAGTATCTCCGGGACAGGGGATTACAATGAGCAGTTCTTC CASSISGTGDYNEQFF TRBV19 - TRBJ2-1 TRBD1
TGTGCCAGCAGTGGAGGGACGATTTATGGCTACACCTTC CASSGGTIYGYTF TRBV2 many TRBJ1-2 -
TGTGCCAGCAGTCCAACTAGCGCCTTCGGAGAGCAGTACTTC CASSPTSAFGEQYF TRBV12-3/TRBV12-4 - TRBJ2-7 TRBD2
TGTGCCTGGAGTGAATGGGCGGGAGTTTACAATGAGCAGTTCTTT CAWSEWAGVYNEQFF TRBV30 once TRBJ2-1 TRBD2
TGTGCCAGTATCGGGGGGGAGGGGAACACCGGGGAGCTGTTTTTT CASIGGEGNTGELFF TRBV19 - TRBJ2-2 TRBD2
TGCAGTGCTAGAGATCCCAGCGGGAGTTCCTACGAGCAGTACTTC CSARDPSGSSYEQYF TRBV20-1 - TRBJ2-7 TRBD2
TGTGCCAGCAGTAAGGACAGTGCCCTCTCCTACGAGCAGTACTTC CASSKDSALSYEQYF TRBV2 - TRBJ2-7 -
TGTGCCAGCAGCATCACAGGGGGTTGGTATGGCTACACCTTC CASSITGGWYGYTF TRBV6-5 few TRBJ1-2 TRBD1
TGTGCCAGCAGTTCTCGGGGCCCGCGAGAGGCCCAGTACTTC CASSSRGPREAQYF TRBV25-1 - TRBJ2-5 -
TGTGCCAGCAGCTTAGGCGGGACACAAACCTACGAGCAGTACTTC CASSLGGTQTYEQYF TRBV7-3 - TRBJ2-7 -
TGTGCCAGCAGCCAAGACCCGGCCAGGGATTTCAACGTCCTGACTTTC CASSQDPARDFNVLTF TRBV4-2 - TRBJ2-6 -
TGTGCCAGCAGTGATTGGGACAGGGCCTTCTTC CASSDWDRAFF TRBV6-1 - TRBJ1-1 TRBD1
TGTGCCAGCACCGGGACAGAGGGTTTCAATGAGCAGTTCTTC CASTGTEGFNEQFF TRBV2 - TRBJ2-1 TRBD1
TGTGCCAGCAGTACCGGGGGCCCTAGATCACCCCTCCACTTT CASSTGGPRSPLHF TRBV6-5 - TRBJ1-6 -
TGTGCCACCAACGGCCAGGAGGGGAGTGAGCAGTTCTTC CATNGQEGSEQFF TRBV24-1 - TRBJ2-1 -
TGCAGTGCTAGAAATAGGGGACTTATTGGCAATTCACCCCTCCACTTT CSARNRGLIGNSPLHF TRBV20-1 - TRBJ1-6 -
TGCAGTGCTAGTCGCCAGGGTTTGAAGCCCCAGCATTTT CSASRQGLKPQHF TRBV20-1 - TRBJ1-5 -
TGCGCCAGCAGCTTAGGCCCGTCGAATGAAAAACTGTTTTTT CASSLGPSNEKLFF TRBV5-1 - TRBJ1-4 -
TGTGCCACAAGGGCGCTAGCGGACTACGAGCAGTACTTC CATRALADYEQYF TRBV28 - TRBJ2-7 TRBD2
TGTGCCAGTAGACGGGGACAGAACTATGGCTACACCTTC CASRRGQNYGYTF TRBV19 - TRBJ1-2 TRBD1
TGTGCCTGGAGTGTAGGGACAGGTTACGAGCAGTACTTC CAWSVGTGYEQYF TRBV30 - TRBJ2-7 TRBD1
TGTGCCAGCAGCTTAGACAGGGTTTCCTATAATTCACCCCTCCACTTT CASSLDRVSYNSPLHF TRBV7-8 few TRBJ1-6 -
TGCAGTGCTAGACGGGGGTCTGAAAAACTGTTTTTT CSARRGSEKLFF TRBV20-1 - TRBJ1-4 -
TGTGCCAGCAGTTTAGCTACAGGGCCTTCCTACGAGCAGTACTTC CASSLATGPSYEQYF TRBV7-2 - TRBJ2-7 -
TGTGCCAGTATTGGGTACGGGGGAACTGAAGCTTTCTTT CASIGYGGTEAFF TRBV19 few TRBJ1-1 -
TGTGCCAGCAGCCTGATGCTGACAGGGGATAACGAGCAGTACTTC CASSLMLTGDNEQYF TRBV7-2 - TRBJ2-7 TRBD1
TGCGCCAGCAGCCAACCTCTGACAGGAAAGGCCAAATATGGCTACACCTTC CASSQPLTGKAKYGYTF TRBV4-1 - TRBJ1-2 -
TGTGCCACCGCTGACGGATCCTACGAGCAGTACTTC CATADGSYEQYF TRBV28 - TRBJ2-7 -
TGTGCCAGCAGCCTGACAGGGGCTCGTAATCAGCCCCAGCATTTT CASSLTGARNQPQHF TRBV7-8 few TRBJ1-5 TRBD1
TGCGCCAGCAGCCTTGAGAGCTCCTATAATTCACCCCTCCACTTT CASSLESSYNSPLHF TRBV5-1 few TRBJ1-6 -
TGTGCCAGTAGTCGACGGGGGGACCAGAGCACAGATACGCAGTATTTT CASSRRGDQSTDTQYF TRBV19 once TRBJ2-3 TRBD2
TGTGCCAGCGCGTCCGGGCCCCCGAGCTACGAGCAGTACTTC CASASGPPSYEQYF TRBV19 - TRBJ2-7 -
TGTGCCAGCAGCTTAGAACATCCCTCTGGGGCCAACGTCCTGACTTTC CASSLEHPSGANVLTF TRBV7-2 - TRBJ2-6 -
TGTGCCAGCAGTGAGAGCCGACCGGGACAGCTTATCACAGATACGCAGTATTTT CASSESRPGQLITDTQYF TRBV6-1 - TRBJ2-3 TRBD1
TGTGCCAGCAGCTTTGCGGGGGGCTGGGAACCCCTCCACTTT CASSFAGGWEPLHF TRBV7-2 few TRBJ1-6 -
TGTGCCTGGAGGGGGGGTACCTACGAGCAGTACTTC CAWRGGTYEQYF TRBV30 - TRBJ2-7 -
TGTGCCAGCAGTTTCAGGGAGAGTGATGGCTACACCTTC CASSFRESDGYTF TRBV27 - TRBJ1-2 -
TGTGCCAGCAGCTCGGAGGGAAAACTGTTTTTT CASSSEGKLFF TRBV7-8 many TRBJ1-4 -
TGTGCCATCAGTGGGAGGACTAGCGAGGACCCCTACGAGCAGTACTTC CAISGRTSEDPYEQYF TRBV10-3 few TRBJ2-7 TRBD2
TGTGCCAGCACCACGTGGGAGGCAGGGAATGAGCAGTTCTTC CASTTWEAGNEQFF TRBV6-6 - TRBJ2-1 -
TGTGCCAGCAGTGCAGCTGGGGTAGCTGGGGAGACCCAGTACTTC CASSAAGVAGETQYF TRBV2 many TRBJ2-5 -
TGCGGTGCCTGGGGAGACTCTGGAAACACCATATATTTT CGAWGDSGNTIYF TRBV20-1 once TRBJ1-3 -
TGTGCCAGCAGCTGGGGGGGGCAGGGAACTCAGCCCCAGCATTTT CASSWGGQGTQPQHF TRBV7-2 - TRBJ1-5 -
TGCGCCAGCAGCCCAGTAACCGGGACAGAAATGTTTTTT CASSPVTGTEMFF TRBV4-1 - TRBJ1-4 TRBD1